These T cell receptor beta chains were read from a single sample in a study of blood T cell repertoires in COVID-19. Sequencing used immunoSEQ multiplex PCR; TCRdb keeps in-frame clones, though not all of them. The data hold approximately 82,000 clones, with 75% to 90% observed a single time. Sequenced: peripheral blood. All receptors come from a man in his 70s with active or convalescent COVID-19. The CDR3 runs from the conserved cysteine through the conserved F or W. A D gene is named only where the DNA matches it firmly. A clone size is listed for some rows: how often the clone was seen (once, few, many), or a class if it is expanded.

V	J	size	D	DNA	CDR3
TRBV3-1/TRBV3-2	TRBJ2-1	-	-	TGTGCCAGCAGCCAAGAGATACTAGCTGGGGGTCCCAATGAGCAGTTCTTC	CASSQEILAGGPNEQFF
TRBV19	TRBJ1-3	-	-	TGTGCCAGTACATCGGTGAGCTCTGGAAACACCATATATTTT	CASTSVSSGNTIYF
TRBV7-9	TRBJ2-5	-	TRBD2	TGTGCCAGCAGCCGACTAGCGGGAGAGACCCAGTACTTC	CASSRLAGETQYF
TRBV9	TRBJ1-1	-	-	TGTGCCAGCAGCGTAGCGTACACGAACACTGAAGCTTTCTTT	CASSVAYTNTEAFF
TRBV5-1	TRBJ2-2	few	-	TGCGCCAGCAGCCCGGGGTCCACCGGGGAGCTGTTTTTT	CASSPGSTGELFF
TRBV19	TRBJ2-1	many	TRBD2	TGTGCCAGTAGTCCCCCAGGACTAGCGATGAATGGTCTGTTCTTC	CASSPPGLAMNGLFF
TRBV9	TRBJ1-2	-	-	TGTGCCAGCAGCGTAGATGCAGGCTATGGCTACACCTTC	CASSVDAGYGYTF
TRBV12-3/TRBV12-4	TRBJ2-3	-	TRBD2	TGTGCCAGCAAGGCTAGCGGGGGCAATACGCAGTATTTT	CASKASGGNTQYF
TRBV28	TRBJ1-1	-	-	TGTGCCTCCTTCCGAGTCAGGGAAGCTTTCTTT	CASFRVREAFF
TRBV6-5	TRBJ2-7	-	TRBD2	TGTGCCAGCAGTCCGGGACTAGCGGGAACCTACGAGCAGTACTTC	CASSPGLAGTYEQYF
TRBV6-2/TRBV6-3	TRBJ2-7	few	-	TGTGCCAGCAGTGCCGGGACAAATCTTTACGAGCAGTACTTC	CASSAGTNLYEQYF
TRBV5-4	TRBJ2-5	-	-	TGTGCCAGCAGCCCGAGAGGGGGAGAAGGGGAGACCCAGTACTTC	CASSPRGGEGETQYF
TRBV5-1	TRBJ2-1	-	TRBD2	TGCGCCAGCAGCCGGGGCAGGAGCGGGAGGGCCAGCAATGAGCAGTTCTTC	CASSRGRSGRASNEQFF
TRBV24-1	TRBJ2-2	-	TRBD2	TGTGCCACCAGTGAGCGGGGTAGCGGGAGGGCCAACACCGGGGAGCTGTTTTTT	CATSERGSGRANTGELFF
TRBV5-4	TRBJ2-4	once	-	TGTGCCAGCAGCACCCCCGATTCCAGACTCAAGAACATTCAGTACTTC	CASSTPDSRLKNIQYF
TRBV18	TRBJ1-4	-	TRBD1	TGTGCCAGCTCACCCGGGACAGGTACTAATGAAAAACTGTTTTTT	CASSPGTGTNEKLFF
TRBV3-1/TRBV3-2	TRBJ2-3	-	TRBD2	TGTGCCGTCAGAACTAGCGGGAGGGCAGATACGCAGTATTTT	CAVRTSGRADTQYF
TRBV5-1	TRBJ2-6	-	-	TGCGCCAGCAGCTTGGGAGCGTCCCAGCTATTATCTGGGGCCAACGTCCTGACTTTC	CASSLGASQLLSGANVLTF
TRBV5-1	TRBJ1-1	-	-	TGCGCCAGCAGCTTGTATGGGGCAAGCACTGAAGCTTTCTTT	CASSLYGASTEAFF
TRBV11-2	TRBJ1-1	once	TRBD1	TGTGCCAGCAGCCTAGGACAGGGAAGCACTGAAGCTTTCTTT	CASSLGQGSTEAFF
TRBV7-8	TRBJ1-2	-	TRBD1	TGTGCCAGCAGCTTACTCGGGAGGGACAGGGCATATGGCTACACCTTC	CASSLLGRDRAYGYTF
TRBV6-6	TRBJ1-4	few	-	TGTGCCAGCACCCACGACGCCAGGGTTAATGAAAAACTGTTTTTT	CASTHDARVNEKLFF
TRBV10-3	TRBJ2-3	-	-	TGTGCCATCAGCGCGGTCGCAGATACGCAGTATTTT	CAISAVADTQYF
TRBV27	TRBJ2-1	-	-	TGTGCCAGCAGAGGGCAGGGGATATACAATGAGCAGTTCTTC	CASRGQGIYNEQFF
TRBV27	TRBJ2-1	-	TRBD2	TGTGCCAGCAGTCCGGGACTACTCTCCTACAATGAGCAGTTCTTC	CASSPGLLSYNEQFF
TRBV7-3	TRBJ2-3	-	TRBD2	TGTGCCAGCAGTTATAGCGGGAAAGGTTCAGATACGCAGTATTTT	CASSYSGKGSDTQYF
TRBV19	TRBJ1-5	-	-	TGTGCCAGCTCGAGGGTGATGCAGCCCCAGCATTTT	CASSRVMQPQHF
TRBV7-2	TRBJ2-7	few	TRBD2	TGTGCCAGCAGCCCCACCGCGGGGGGATCCTACGAGCAGTACTTC	CASSPTAGGSYEQYF
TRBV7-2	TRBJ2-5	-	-	TGTGCCAGCAGCTTAGCCAACGCGAAAGAGACCCAGTACTTC	CASSLANAKETQYF
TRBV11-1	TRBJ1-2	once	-	TGTGCCAGCAGCGCCGAGGGCTATGGCTACACCTTC	CASSAEGYGYTF
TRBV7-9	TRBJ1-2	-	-	TGTGCCAGCAGCCAGGGGCGGAACTATGGCTACACCTTC	CASSQGRNYGYTF
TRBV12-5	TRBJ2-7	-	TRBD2	TGTGCTAGTGGTTTGGTAGGGACTAGCGCCACGAGCTCCTACGAGCAGTACTTC	CASGLVGTSATSSYEQYF
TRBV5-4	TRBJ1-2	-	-	TGTGCCAGCGGCTACACAGGAGACTATGGCTACACCTTC	CASGYTGDYGYTF
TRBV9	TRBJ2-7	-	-	TGTGCCAGCAGCGTAGCGGGGGGCCCCTACGAGCAGTACTTC	CASSVAGGPYEQYF
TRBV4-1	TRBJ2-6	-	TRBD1	TGCGCCAGCAGCCCTCTCGACAGGGGGCAGAGTGGGGCCAACGTCCTGACTTTC	CASSPLDRGQSGANVLTF
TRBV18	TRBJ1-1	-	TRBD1	TGTGCCAGCTCACCAGACAGGGGCACTGAAGCTTTCTTT	CASSPDRGTEAFF
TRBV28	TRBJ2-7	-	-	TGTGCCAGCAGCGGATTTAGCGGCTTATCCTACGAGCAGTACTTC	CASSGFSGLSYEQYF
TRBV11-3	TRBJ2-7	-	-	TGTGCCAGCAGCCCCCACCCGGGGGCCTACGAGCAGTACTTC	CASSPHPGAYEQYF
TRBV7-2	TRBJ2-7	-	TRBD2	TGTGCCAGCAGCCTCTTCGGGACTAGCGGATACTACGAGCAGTACTTC	CASSLFGTSGYYEQYF
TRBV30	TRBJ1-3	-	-	TGTGCCTGGGGAGGAGCGGACACCATATATTTT	CAWGGADTIYF
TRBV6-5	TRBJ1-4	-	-	TGTGCCAGCAGCAGGACAGCCTTAGGGGAAAAACTGTTTTTT	CASSRTALGEKLFF
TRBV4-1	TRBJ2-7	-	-	TGCGCCAGCAGCCAAGTAGGGGCGGCTTACGAGCAGTACTTC	CASSQVGAAYEQYF
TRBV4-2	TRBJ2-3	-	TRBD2	TGTGCCAGCAGCCCGCAAGCGGGAGTTTTTGGAGATACGCAGTATTTT	CASSPQAGVFGDTQYF
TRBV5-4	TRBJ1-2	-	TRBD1	TGTGCCAGCAGCTTGTGGGCAGGGGGCTACTATGGCTACACCTTC	CASSLWAGGYYGYTF
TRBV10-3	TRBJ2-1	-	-	TGTGCCATCAGCCGGACAGAATTCGATGAGCAGTTCTTC	CAISRTEFDEQFF
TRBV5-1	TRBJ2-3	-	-	TGCGCCAGCAGCGAGACCGGTGGGGGGACAGATACGCAGTATTTT	CASSETGGGTDTQYF
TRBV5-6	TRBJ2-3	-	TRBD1	TGTGCCAGCAGCCAGATGACAGGGGGCATGATGAATACGCAGTATTTT	CASSQMTGGMMNTQYF
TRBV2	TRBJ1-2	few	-	TGTGCCAGCAAAAGACAGGAGACTCATGGCTACACCTTC	CASKRQETHGYTF
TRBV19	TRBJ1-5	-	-	TGTGCCAGCACGGGACTCCTAGTCAATCAGCCCCAGCATTTT	CASTGLLVNQPQHF
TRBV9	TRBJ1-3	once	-	TGTGCCAGCAGCGTAGATCCGGTTTCGGGAAACACCATATATTTT	CASSVDPVSGNTIYF
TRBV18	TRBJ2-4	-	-	TGTGCCAGCTCACCACCAATTGAGGGTCGTGGGGCCAAAAACATTCAGTACTTC	CASSPPIEGRGAKNIQYF
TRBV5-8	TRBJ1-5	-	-	TGTGCCAGCAGTCCCGACAGAAATCAGCCCCAGCATTTT	CASSPDRNQPQHF